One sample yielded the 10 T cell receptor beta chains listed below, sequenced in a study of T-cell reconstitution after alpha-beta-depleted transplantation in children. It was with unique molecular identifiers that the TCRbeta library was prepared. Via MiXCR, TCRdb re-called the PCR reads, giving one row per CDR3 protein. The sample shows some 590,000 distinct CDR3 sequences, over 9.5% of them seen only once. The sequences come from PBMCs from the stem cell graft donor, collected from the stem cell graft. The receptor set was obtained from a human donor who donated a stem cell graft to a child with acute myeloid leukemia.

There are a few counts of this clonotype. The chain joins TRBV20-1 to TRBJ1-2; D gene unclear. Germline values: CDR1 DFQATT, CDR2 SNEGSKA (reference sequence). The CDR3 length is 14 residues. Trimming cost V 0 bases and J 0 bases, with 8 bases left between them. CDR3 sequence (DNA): TGCAGTGCTAGAGAAGCGGGCACTAACTATGGCTACACCTTC. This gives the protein CSAREAGTNYGYTF.

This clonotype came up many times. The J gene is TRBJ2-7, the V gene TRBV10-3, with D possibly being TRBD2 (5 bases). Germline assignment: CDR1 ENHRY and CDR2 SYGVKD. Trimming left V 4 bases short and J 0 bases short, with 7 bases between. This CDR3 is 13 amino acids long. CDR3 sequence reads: CAISGGLSYEQYF. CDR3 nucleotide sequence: TGTGCCATCAGTGGCGGGCTCTCCTACGAGCAGTACTTC.

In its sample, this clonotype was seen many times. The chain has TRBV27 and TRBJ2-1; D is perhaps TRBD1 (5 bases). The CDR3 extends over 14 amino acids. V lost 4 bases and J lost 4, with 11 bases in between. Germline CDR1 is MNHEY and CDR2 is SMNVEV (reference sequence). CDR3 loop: CASSYRSAYNEQFF. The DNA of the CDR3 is TGTGCCAGCAGTTACAGGTCCGCTTACAATGAGCAGTTCTTC.

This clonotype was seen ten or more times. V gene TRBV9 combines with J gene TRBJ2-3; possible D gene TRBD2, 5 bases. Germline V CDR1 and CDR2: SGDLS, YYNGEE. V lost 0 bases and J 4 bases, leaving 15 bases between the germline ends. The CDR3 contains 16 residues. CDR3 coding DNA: TGTGCCAGCAGCGTAGGTGCCAGCCCGCGGGCAGATACGCAGTATTTT. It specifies CASSVGASPRADTQYF.

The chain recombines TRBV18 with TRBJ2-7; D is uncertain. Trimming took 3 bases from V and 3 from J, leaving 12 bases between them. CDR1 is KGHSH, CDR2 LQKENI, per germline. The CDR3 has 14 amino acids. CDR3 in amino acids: CASSPLDGDYEQYF. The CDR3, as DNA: TGTGCCAGCTCACCGCTAGACGGTGACTACGAGCAGTACTTC.

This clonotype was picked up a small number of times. The CDR3, as DNA: TGTGCCAGCAGCTTAGGGCCAAGGGGGGAGACCCAGTACTTC. This encodes CASSLGPRGETQYF. The chain employs TRBV7-2 and TRBJ2-5, with a weak D call TRBD1 (6 bases). CDR1 and CDR2 (germline): SGHTA, FQGNSA. V was pared by 1 base and J by 5 bases, with 11 bases between. The CDR3 spans 14 residues.

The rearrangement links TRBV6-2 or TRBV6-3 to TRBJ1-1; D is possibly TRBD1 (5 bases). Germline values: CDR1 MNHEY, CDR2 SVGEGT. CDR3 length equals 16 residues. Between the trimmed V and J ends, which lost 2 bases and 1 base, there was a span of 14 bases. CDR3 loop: CASSYAGWGENTEAFF. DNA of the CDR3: TGTGCCAGCAGTTACGCCGGGTGGGGGGAGAACACTGAAGCTTTCTTT.

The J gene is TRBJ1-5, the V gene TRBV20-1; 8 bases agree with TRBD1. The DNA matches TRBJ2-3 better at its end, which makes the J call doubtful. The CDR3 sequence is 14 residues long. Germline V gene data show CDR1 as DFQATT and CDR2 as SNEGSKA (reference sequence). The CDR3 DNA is TGCAGTGCCGCCACAGGGGGTGGCAATCAGCCCCAGTATTTT. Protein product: CSAATGGGNQPQYF.

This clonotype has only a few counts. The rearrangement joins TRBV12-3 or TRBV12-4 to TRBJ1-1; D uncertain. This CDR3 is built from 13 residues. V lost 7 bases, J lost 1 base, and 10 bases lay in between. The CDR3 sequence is CASTKTPNTEAFF. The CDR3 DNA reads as TGTGCCAGCACCAAGACACCGAACACTGAAGCTTTCTTT.

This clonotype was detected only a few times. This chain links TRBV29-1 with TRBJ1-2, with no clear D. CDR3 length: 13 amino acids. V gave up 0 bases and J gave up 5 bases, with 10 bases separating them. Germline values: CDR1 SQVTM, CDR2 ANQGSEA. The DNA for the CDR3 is TGCAGCGTTGAAGAAAACACACTGTATGGCTACACCTTC. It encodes CSVEENTLYGYTF.